This T cell receptor (beta chain) is from a study of OX40 agonist ivuxolimab in advanced cancers. Study-wide context: Dose-escalation patients had hepatocellular carcinoma, melanoma, renal cell or head and neck cancer. Overall study results and limits: Certain nonresponders likewise exhibited a low normalized T-cell clonal expansion.

This clone was recorded once. As yet, its antigen is unknown. V lost 4 bases to trimming and J lost 4 bases; unmatched junction nucleotides: 0. Germline values: CDR1 SGHVS, CDR2 FNYEAQ. This CDR3 has 13 amino acids. Here immunoSEQ multiplex PCR was the method, and the copy in TCRdb shows in-frame clones only, minus some. The table shows around 84,000 clones, with roughly 80% occurring only once. V usage is TRBV7-6 and J usage is TRBJ2-3, with 9 nucleotides matching TRBD1. The starting material was CD4+ or CD8+ T cells sorted from blood, obtained in a trial of the OX40 agonist ivuxolimab. The clonotype originates from an adult with an advanced solid tumor such as melanoma, head and neck, liver or kidney cancer. CDR3 bases: TGTGCCAGCAGCTGGACAGGGGCAGATACGCAGTATTTT. Its protein is CASSWTGADTQYF. Based on the CDR3 plus reference TRBV7-6 and TRBJ2-3, the full variable domain is GAGVSQSPRYKVTKRGQDVALRCDPISGHVSLYWYRQALGQGPEFLTYFNYEAQQDKSGLPNDRFSAERPEGSISTLTIQRTEQRDSAMYRCASSWTGADTQYFGPGTRLTVL.